This TCR beta chain was captured in a study of OX40 agonist ivuxolimab in advanced cancers. This clone was counted a few times. Its antigen remains unidentified. CDR1 and CDR2 (germline): SNHLY, FYNNEI. V was clipped by 7 bases and J by 5 bases, with 17 bases between them. CDR3 length: 14 amino acids. Regarding the study as a whole: Clonal expansion by week 6 occurred in CD4+ and CD8+ blood T cells (at 0.1 to 3.0 mg/kg). Among some nonresponders, normalized T-cell clonal expansion was also low. More expanded clones were found, on average, in CD8+ than in CD4+ T cells.

Sequenced by immunoSEQ multiplex PCR; TCRdb stores in-frame clones only, minus some. The sample contains 65,000 to 85,000 clones, around 85% of which appear only once. The sequence was obtained from an adult with an advanced solid tumor such as melanoma, head and neck, liver or kidney cancer. This material consisted of CD4+ or CD8+ T cells sorted from blood, taken in a trial of the OX40 agonist ivuxolimab. This chain uses TRBV2 with TRBJ2-5; weak D call: TRBD1 (7 bases). CDR3 loop: CASKRGDSGETQYF. In nucleotides, the CDR3 is TGTGCCAGCAAGAGGGGGGACAGTGGGGAGACCCAGTACTTC.